What follows describes a single T cell receptor beta chain. Per the study methods: Reference gene primer amplification gave estimated nucleated cell counts. Only in-frame clones appear in the TCRdb table, and some are missing; sequencing was by immunoSEQ multiplex PCR. The V and J calls and clone size were taken over from that table, and D and trimming were inferred from the DNA. The sample includes 220,000 or so clones, about 80% of them seen just once. CDR3 length: 14 amino acids. CDR1 is LNHDA, CDR2 SQIVND, per germline (reference sequence). Trimming took off 4 bases at V and 0 bases at J, with 10 bases between the two ends. The sample belongs to a study of blood T cell repertoires in COVID-19.

The sequenced sample was peripheral blood. The TCR sequence derives from a woman in her 30s who had recovered from COVID-19. The chain joins TRBV19 to TRBJ2-7; D gene unclear. The CDR3 region is CASSTQLISYEQYF. CDR3 DNA sequence: TGTGCCAGTAGTACTCAACTGATCTCCTACGAGCAGTACTTC.